The present entry profiles one TCR beta chain with its context. This record comes from a study of technical replicates of blood from a handful of donors. This table comes from immunoSEQ multiplex PCR, and its TCRdb copy is limited to in-frame clones, with some not included. There are some 54,000 clones in the sample; 93% occur only once, and 4.2% lies in the top ten. The germline V and J ends were trimmed by 3 bases and 0 bases, with 9 bases remaining between them. Looked up from germline, CDR1 is GTSNPN and CDR2 is SVGIG (reference sequence). CDR3 length: 14 residues. The sequence was collected from a human donor in good health. Some clones in this sample may be carry-over from other donors' samples. The sample was PBMCs. The chain recombines TRBV30 with TRBJ2-1; no firm D call. The chain's CDR3 is CAWRGESSYNEQFF. The CDR3, as DNA: TGTGCCTGGAGGGGCGAAAGCTCCTACAATGAGCAGTTCTTC.